The next 20 T cell receptor beta chains were all read from a single sample in a study of T cells in Graves' hyperthyroidism and ophthalmopathy. The CDR3 regions of TCR beta were amplified from RNA transcripts. The HTBI primer set was used in a first-round RT-PCR of the TCR CDR3. MiXCR, run by TCRdb on the multiplex PCR reads, gives a single entry per CDR3 protein. Of around 490,000 distinct CDR3 sequences in the sample, 20% were seen once. Sequences were obtained from blood. The origin of the receptors is a man aged 35-49 years with Graves' ophthalmopathy.

The chain combines TRBV3-1 with TRBJ2-7; TRBD1 aligns across 8 bases. Germline assignment: CDR1 LGHDT and CDR2 YNNKEL (reference sequence). Trimming took 0 bases from V and 6 from J; bases not matched to a gene: 7. This CDR3 region has 15 residues. The CDR3 here is CASSQDRRGLSEQYF. The CDR3 DNA is TGTGCCAGCAGCCAAGATCGCAGGGGGCTGAGCGAGCAGTACTTC.

This clonotype was seen at least ten times. The rearrangement uses TRBV12-3 or TRBV12-4 and TRBJ2-5; maybe TRBD2 (7 bases). Trimming took 7 bases from V and 3 from J, leaving 21 bases between them. The CDR3 is 16 amino acids. The chain's CDR3 is CASTLGASGFEETQYF. The CDR3 DNA reads TGTGCCAGCACCCTGGGGGCTAGCGGATTTGAAGAGACCCAGTACTTC.

This clonotype was found a few times. J is TRBJ2-6 and V is TRBV5-1; perhaps TRBD1 as D (7 bases). V gave up 4 bases and J gave up 2 bases, with 16 bases separating them. This CDR3 comprises 17 residues. Germline CDR1 SGHRS, CDR2 YFSETQ. The CDR3: CASSPAEGTAGANVLTF. CDR3 DNA: TGCGCCAGCAGCCCGGCGGAGGGGACAGCTGGGGCCAACGTCCTGACTTTC.

This clonotype was seen ten or more times. The chain couples TRBV27 to TRBJ2-5, with D possibly being TRBD2 (7 bases). This CDR3 region has 13 residues. CDR1 and CDR2 (germline): MNHEY, SMNVEV (reference sequence). Trimming stripped 6 bases from V and 5 bases from J, with 13 bases between. CDR3 region: CASRGGRVETQYF. The CDR3 coding sequence is TGTGCCAGCAGGGGGGGGCGAGTGGAGACCCAGTACTTC.

This chain connects TRBV7-6 to TRBJ1-6; no clear D gene. Germline-derived CDR1 and CDR2 are SGHVS and FNYEAQ. Trimming removed 1 base from V and 7 bases from J, with 11 bases in between. The CDR3 is 15 amino acids. The CDR3 bases are TGTGCCAGCAGCTTAGAGCGTACTGGGAATTCACCCCTCCACTTT. Protein: CASSLERTGNSPLHF.

This clonotype was counted at least ten times. The chain joins TRBV11-1 to TRBJ2-1, with D perhaps TRBD2 (6 bases). Germline V lookup: CDR1 SGHAT, CDR2 FQDESV (reference sequence). This CDR3 is built from 16 residues. V was clipped by 4 bases and J by 4 bases, with 17 bases between them. The CDR3, as DNA: TGTGCCAGCAGCTCCGGAAGGGGACTCCTTTACAATGAGCAGTTCTTC. It specifies CASSSGRGLLYNEQFF.

This clonotype has just one count. The J gene is TRBJ1-6, the V gene TRBV5-6; D ambiguous. Looked up from germline, CDR1 is SGHDT and CDR2 is YYEEEE. Trimming shortened V by 3 bases and J by 7 bases, and 5 bases separated the two germline ends. This CDR3 contains 12 residues. The CDR3 reads CASSWKNSPLHF. CDR3 bases: TGTGCCAGCAGCTGGAAGAATTCACCCCTCCACTTT.

Ten or more counts support this clonotype. The rearrangement uses TRBV3-1 and TRBJ1-3, with D possibly being TRBD1 (5 bases). The germline V gene encodes CDR1 LGHDT and CDR2 YNNKEL (reference sequence). V dropped 4 bases and J dropped 4 bases, with 20 bases sitting between them. There are 17 residues in the CDR3. CDR3 DNA sequence: TGTGCCAGCAGCCCTTCAGACAGCGCGATCTCCGGAAACACCATATATTTT. Amino acids: CASSPSDSAISGNTIYF.

This clonotype was observed many times. The rearrangement links TRBV2 to TRBJ1-1; D unresolved. The CDR3 runs to 11 residues. The germline V gene has CDR1 SNHLY and CDR2 FYNNEI. V shed 8 bases and J shed 6 bases, with 10 bases lying between them. For the CDR3, the DNA is TGTGCCAGCTCTAAGGCAGCTGAAGCTTTCTTT. The encoded protein is CASSKAAEAFF.

This clonotype was seen many times. V and J are TRBV6-1 and TRBJ2-7; 9 bases are a match to TRBD2. The CDR3 extends over 15 amino acids. Germline loops: CDR1 MNHNS, CDR2 SASEGT. Trimming at V came to 6 bases and at J to 2 bases, leaving 8 bases not matched to a gene. This chain's CDR3 is CASRVDSGGPYEQYF. DNA of the CDR3: TGTGCCAGCAGGGTAGATAGCGGGGGCCCCTACGAGCAGTACTTC.

This clonotype has a count of ten or more. The J gene is TRBJ2-7, the V gene TRBV20-1; possible D gene TRBD2, 6 bases. Deletions cut 3 bases from V and 0 bases from J, with 12 bases between. The CDR3 is made up of 14 amino acids. Germline CDR1 DFQATT, CDR2 SNEGSKA (reference sequence). CDR3 amino acids: CSASRAGSSYEQYF. CDR3 DNA: TGCAGTGCTAGTCGGGCGGGGAGCTCCTACGAGCAGTACTTC.

This clonotype turned up a few times. In DNA, the CDR3 is TGTGCCAGCACCCAACCCCGGGGATCGGAAGCCAAAAACATTCAGTACTTC. Amino acid sequence: CASTQPRGSEAKNIQYF. The chain carries TRBV6-1 and TRBJ2-4; a possible D gene is TRBD2 (5 bases). Germline values: CDR1 MNHNS, CDR2 SASEGT. The ends were cut back, 7 bases at V and 0 bases at J, with 19 bases in the middle. CDR3 length equals 17 residues.

This clonotype was observed many times. The chain carries TRBV2 and TRBJ1-5, with TRBD1 identical over 9 bases. The CDR3 contains 15 residues. The V gene's germline CDR1 is SNHLY and CDR2 FYNNEI. Germline trimming cut 4 bases from V and 7 bases from J; bases unmatched to any gene: 8. In DNA, the CDR3 is TGTGCCAGCAGTGGGGGAACAGGGGGCTGGCAGCCCCAGCATTTT. As protein: CASSGGTGGWQPQHF. The full variable domain, in which reference TRBV2 and TRBJ1-5 provide the parts outside the CDR3, is EPEVTQTPSHQVTQMGQEVILRCVPISNHLYFYWYRQILGQKVEFLVSFYNNEISEKSEIFDDQFSVERPDGSNFTLKIRSTKLEDSAMYFCASSGGTGGWQPQHFGDGTRLSIL.

Regarding this clonotype: One end of the junction fails to match germline, which may point to a read error. The chain combines TRBV5-8 with TRBJ2-1; 7 bases agree with TRBD1. The CDR3 has 15 residues. CDR1 is SGHTS, CDR2 YDEGEE, per germline. The CDR3 coding sequence is TGCGCCAGCAGCTTGGACAGGTGGGGACACAATGAGCAGTTCTTC. Translated: CASSLDRWGHNEQFF.

This clonotype was recorded only once. The chain combines TRBV9 with TRBJ1-3; the D gene is possibly TRBD1 (6 bases). This CDR3 is 14 amino acids long. V dropped 3 bases and J dropped 3 bases, with 10 bases sitting between them. Per germline, CDR1 SGDLS and CDR2 YYNGEE. Written as DNA, the CDR3 is TGTGCCAGCAGCGGCGGGACATTTGGAAACACCATATATTTT. Protein product: CASSGGTFGNTIYF.

This clonotype was counted only a few times. The genes are TRBV27 and TRBJ2-1; a possible D gene is TRBD2 (7 bases). The CDR3 is 18 residues long. Germline assignment: CDR1 MNHEY and CDR2 SMNVEV (reference sequence). V was clipped by 2 bases and J by 0 bases, with 17 bases between them. This CDR3 is CASSLRGRGQASYNEQFF. In DNA, the CDR3 is TGTGCCAGCAGTTTAAGGGGGAGGGGACAAGCCTCCTACAATGAGCAGTTCTTC.

This clonotype was detected a few times. The rearrangement uses TRBV6-1 and TRBJ2-7; TRBD2 matches 7 bases. Trimming at V came to 8 bases and at J to 3 bases, leaving 7 bases not matched to a gene. This CDR3 has 13 residues. Germline lookup yields CDR1 MNHNS and CDR2 SASEGT. The CDR3 protein is CASGRAQYYEQYF. For the CDR3, the DNA is TGTGCCAGCGGGAGGGCCCAATACTACGAGCAGTACTTC.

The J gene is TRBJ2-7, the V gene TRBV27; D gene uncertain. This CDR3 has 15 amino acids. Per germline, CDR1 MNHEY and CDR2 SMNVEV (reference sequence). V lost 2 bases to trimming and J lost 3 bases, with 14 bases between them. The DNA of the CDR3 is TGTGCCAGCAGTTTAGAGTTGGGCAGATTCTACGAGCAGTACTTC. Translation gives CASSLELGRFYEQYF.

This clonotype has at least ten counts. The chain carries TRBV2 and TRBJ2-5, with 8 bases aligning to TRBD2. V trimming: 7 bases; J trimming: 4 bases; junction bases outside the gene matches: 5. The germline V gene encodes CDR1 SNHLY and CDR2 FYNNEI. This CDR3 spans 13 amino acids. CDR3 region: CASKVRGGETQYF. DNA of the CDR3: TGTGCCAGCAAAGTTCGGGGGGGAGAGACCCAGTACTTC.

This clonotype was detected once. This chain connects TRBV28 to TRBJ2-1, with 11 bases aligning to TRBD2. Germline V CDR1 and CDR2: MDHEN, SYDVKM. V lost 5 bases and J lost 12; bases outside the gene matches: 12. The CDR3 is 15 amino acids. The CDR3 here is CASSASGTSGLGQFF. The CDR3 bases are TGTGCCAGCAGTGCCTCCGGGACTAGCGGATTGGGGCAGTTCTTC.